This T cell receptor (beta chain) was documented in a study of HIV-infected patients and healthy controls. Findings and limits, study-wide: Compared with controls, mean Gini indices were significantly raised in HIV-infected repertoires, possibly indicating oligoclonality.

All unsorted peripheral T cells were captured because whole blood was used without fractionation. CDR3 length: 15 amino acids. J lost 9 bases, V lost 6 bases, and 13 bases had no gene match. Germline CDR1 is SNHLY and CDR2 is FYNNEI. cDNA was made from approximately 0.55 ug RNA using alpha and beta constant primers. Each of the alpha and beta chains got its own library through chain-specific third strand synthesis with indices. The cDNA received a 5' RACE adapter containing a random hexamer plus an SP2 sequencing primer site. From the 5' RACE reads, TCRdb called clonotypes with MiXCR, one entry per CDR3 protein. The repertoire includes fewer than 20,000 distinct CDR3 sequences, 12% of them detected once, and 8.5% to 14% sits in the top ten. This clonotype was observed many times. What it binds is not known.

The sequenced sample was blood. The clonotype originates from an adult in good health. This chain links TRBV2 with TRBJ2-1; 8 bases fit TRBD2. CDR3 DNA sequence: TGTGCCAGCAGCCCCGGGACTAGGAGTTCGGGTGAGCAGTTCTTC. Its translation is CASSPGTRSSGEQFF.